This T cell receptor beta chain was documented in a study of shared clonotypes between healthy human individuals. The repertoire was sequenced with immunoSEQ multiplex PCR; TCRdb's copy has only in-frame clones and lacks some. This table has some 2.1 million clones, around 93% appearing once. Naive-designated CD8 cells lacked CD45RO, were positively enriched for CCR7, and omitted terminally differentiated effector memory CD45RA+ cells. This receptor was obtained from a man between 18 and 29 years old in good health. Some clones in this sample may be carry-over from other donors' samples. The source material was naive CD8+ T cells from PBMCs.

CDR3 sequence reads: CASSQYRTDEQFF. CDR3 bases: TGTGCCAGCAGCCAATACCGGACGGATGAGCAGTTCTTC. The V and J genes are TRBV4-2 and TRBJ2-1; the D is unclear. This CDR3 comprises 13 residues. V gave up 2 bases and J gave up 8 bases, with 10 bases separating them. The V gene's germline CDR1 is LGHNA and CDR2 YNFKEQ.